The source of this T cell receptor (beta chain) is a study of OX40 agonist ivuxolimab in advanced cancers. Background on the study: A diagnosis of hepatocellular carcinoma, melanoma, renal cell or head and neck cancer was present in dose-escalation patients. Partial responses were achieved by three patients: one hepatocellular carcinoma, two cutaneous melanoma.

Repertoires were generated with immunoSEQ multiplex PCR, while TCRdb's copy carries only in-frame clones and drops some. This sample has under 80,000 clones, with around nine tenths found just once. This CDR3 is built from 14 residues. The germline gives CDR1 SGDLS, CDR2 YYNGEE. After removal of 3 bases from V and 1 base from J, the junction contained 1 base not matched to a gene. The sample was CD4+ or CD8+ T cells sorted from blood, taken in a trial of the OX40 agonist ivuxolimab. This clonotype originated in an adult with an advanced solid tumor such as melanoma, head and neck, liver or kidney cancer. The chain links TRBV9 to TRBJ1-2; 9 bases fit TRBD1. The CDR3 nucleotides are TGTGCCAGCAGCGAGACAGGGGGTAACTATGGCTACACCTTC. Protein: CASSETGGNYGYTF.